Following are 25 T cell receptor beta chains from one sample sequenced in a study of T cell repertoires in cytomegalovirus infection. TCRdb independently ran MiXCR on the reads; one entry per CDR3 protein. The sample shows roughly 990,000 distinct CDR3 sequences, around 32% of them seen only once. These receptors have no identified antigens. Material: cultured CD8+ T cells from PBMCs, obtained from culture after CMV antigen stimulation. The receptors here all came from a human donor in good health (CMV status not recorded). Some clones in this sample may be carry-over from other donors' samples.

This clonotype showed up just a few times. The J gene is TRBJ1-3, the V gene TRBV7-9; the D is unclear. CDR3 length equals 17 residues. CDR1 is SEHNR and CDR2 is FQNEAQ in the germline V gene (reference sequence). With 3 bases removed from V and 0 bases from J, the gap between germline ends came to 15 bases. As DNA, the CDR3 is TGTGCCAGCAGCTTTACTTACGAGGTGAACTCTGGAAACACCATATATTTT. Encoded protein: CASSFTYEVNSGNTIYF.

The gene calls are TRBV10-3 and TRBJ1-6; 7 positions match TRBD1. This CDR3 is 13 amino acids long. Trimming at V came to 8 bases and at J to 11 bases, leaving 9 bases not matched to a gene. Per the germline V gene, CDR1 is ENHRY and CDR2 is SYGVKD. In DNA form, the CDR3 reads TGTGCCATCCATGACGACAGGGACGCACCCCTCCACTTT. It specifies CAIHDDRDAPLHF.

This clonotype has only a few counts. The V gene is TRBV6-5, the J gene TRBJ2-2, with D perhaps TRBD2 (5 bases). V lost 0 bases and J 9 bases, leaving 8 bases between the germline ends. This CDR3 spans 13 amino acids. Germline values: CDR1 MNHEY, CDR2 SVGAGI. CDR3 DNA sequence: TGTGCCAGCAGTTACTCGAGCGGCCGGGAGCTGTTTTTT. It yields the protein CASSYSSGRELFF.

In its sample, this clonotype was seen a few times. This chain connects TRBV10-3 to TRBJ2-1; D might be TRBD2 (5 bases). The CDR3 is 19 residues long. V gave up 4 bases and J gave up 0 bases, with 22 bases separating them. The germline gives CDR1 ENHRY, CDR2 SYGVKD. Here the CDR3 DNA reads TGTGCCATCAGTGTCCGGGGAAGGGAGAACCGGGGCTCCTACAATGAGCAGTTCTTC. It translates to CAISVRGRENRGSYNEQFF.

This clonotype was observed many times. V usage is TRBV7-2 and J usage is TRBJ2-7; TRBD1 might be the D (6 bases). Germline assignment: CDR1 SGHTA and CDR2 FQGNSA. The CDR3 sequence is 11 residues long. V was pared by 6 bases and J by 7 bases, with 10 bases between. The CDR3 region is CASSQGLEQYV. Written as DNA, the CDR3 is TGTGCCAGCAGTCAGGGGCTTGAGCAGTACGTC.

V is TRBV29-1 and J is TRBJ2-2; 8 bases line up with TRBD1. Per the germline V gene, CDR1 is SQVTM and CDR2 is ANQGSEA. The CDR3 totals 16 residues. The ends lost 3 bases at V and 5 bases at J; junction bases unmatched: 11. The CDR3 spells CSVDRGGQGRTGELFF. Here the CDR3 DNA reads TGCAGCGTTGACCGTGGAGGACAGGGACGTACCGGGGAGCTGTTTTTT.

V and J are TRBV6-4 and TRBJ2-7; 7 nucleotides line up with TRBD1. The CDR3 is 14 amino acids. After removal of 7 bases from V and 0 bases from J, the junction contained 6 bases not matched to a gene. In germline, CDR1 is MRHNA, CDR2 SNTAGT. The CDR3 DNA is TGTGCCAGCACTGCAGGGGGAAGCTCCTACGAGCAGTACTTC. As protein: CASTAGGSSYEQYF.

At least ten counts were recorded for this clonotype. The rearrangement joins TRBV7-2 to TRBJ2-5, with 8 bases lining up with TRBD1. Trimming took 5 bases from V and 5 from J; bases not matched to a gene: 13. The CDR3 has 16 amino acids. The V gene's germline CDR1 is SGHTA and CDR2 FQGNSA. Written as DNA, the CDR3 is TGTGCCAGCAGCAGACGACAGGGGCCTCCTGGGGAGACCCAGTACTTC. Its protein is CASSRRQGPPGETQYF.

The V gene is TRBV27, the J gene TRBJ2-7; TRBD2 might be the D (6 bases). V was clipped by 0 bases and J by 6 bases, with 9 bases between them. The CDR3 has 13 residues. Germline V gene data show CDR1 as MNHEY and CDR2 as SMNVEV (reference sequence). The CDR3 nucleotides read TGTGCCAGCAGTTTATCGGGGGGAAGCGAGCAGTACTTC. Translated: CASSLSGGSEQYF.

For the CDR3, the DNA is TGTGCCAGCAGTTCGCCCTCTCAGCGGGGGGGCCTCGATGAGCAGTTCTTC. It specifies CASSSPSQRGGLDEQFF. The V call is TRBV27, the J call TRBJ2-1; TRBD2 matches 10 bases. With V trimmed by 4 bases and J by 8 bases, 14 bases remained unmatched. The CDR3 runs to 17 residues. CDR1 and CDR2 from the germline V gene are MNHEY and SMNVEV (reference sequence).

This clonotype was detected a few times. V gene TRBV7-9 combines with J gene TRBJ2-2; 12 bases are a match to TRBD1. This CDR3 is 16 amino acids long. Trimming cost V 4 bases and J 4 bases; bases outside gene matches: 4. The germline V gene encodes CDR1 SEHNR and CDR2 FQNEAQ (reference sequence). CDR3 in DNA: TGTGCCAGCAGCTCCTCGGGACAGGGGGCCACCGGGGAGCTGTTTTTT. This translates into CASSSSGQGATGELFF.

The chain links TRBV10-1 to TRBJ2-2; D remains ambiguous. Trimming removed 2 bases at V and 3 bases at J, with 10 bases between. The CDR3 loop spans 15 amino acids. Germline CDR1 reads WNHNN; CDR2 reads SYGVQD (reference sequence). CDR3 in amino acids: CASSESRSYTGELFF. The CDR3 region has the DNA TGCGCCAGCAGTGAGAGCCGGTCGTACACCGGGGAGCTGTTTTTT.

This clonotype was observed a handful of times. The chain links TRBV7-2 to TRBJ2-5; 7 bases are shared with TRBD1. The CDR3 spans 14 residues. V was clipped by 2 bases and J by 5 bases; unmatched bases: 5. Per germline, CDR1 SGHTA and CDR2 FQGNSA. The CDR3 loop is CASSLNQGEETQYF. The DNA of the CDR3 is TGTGCCAGCAGCTTAAACCAGGGGGAGGAGACCCAGTACTTC.

This chain connects TRBV6-1 to TRBJ2-3, with 8 bases fitting TRBD1. CDR1 and CDR2 from the germline V gene are MNHNS and SASEGT. CDR3 length: 13 residues. The V and J ends lost 7 bases and 4 bases, in that order; junction bases with no gene match: 4. CDR3 bases: TGTGCCAGCAAAGACAGGGGAGCAGATACGCAGTATTTT. Protein product: CASKDRGADTQYF.

The chain is built from TRBV4-1 and TRBJ2-1; 12 nucleotides line up with TRBD2. Losses at the gene ends were 0 bases for V and 15 bases for J; bases not matched to a gene: 9. The CDR3 consists of 15 residues. CDR1 is MGHRA and CDR2 is YSYEKL in the germline V gene. DNA for the CDR3: TGCGCCAGCAGCCAAGATGGACTAGCGGGGTTCCCTGGGTTCTTC. It yields the protein CASSQDGLAGFPGFF.

The gene calls are TRBV29-1 and TRBJ2-2; D is perhaps TRBD2 (6 bases). CDR3 size: 15 residues. The V gene's germline CDR1 is SQVTM and CDR2 ANQGSEA. The V and J ends lost 3 bases and 5 bases respectively, with 16 bases between them. The chain's CDR3 is CSVEGLSRRTGELFF. For the CDR3, the DNA is TGCAGCGTTGAGGGACTCTCCCGGCGGACCGGGGAGCTGTTTTTT.

This chain connects TRBV6-2 or TRBV6-3 to TRBJ1-2; the D is unclear. Germline lookup yields CDR1 MNHEY and CDR2 SVGEGT. The ends were cut back, 0 bases at V and 0 bases at J, with 20 bases in the middle. The CDR3 sequence is 19 residues long. DNA of the CDR3: TGTGCCAGCAGTTACTCGAGATCGGCAGAGACATTAGCTAACTATGGCTACACCTTC. Amino acids: CASSYSRSAETLANYGYTF.

The J gene is TRBJ1-4, the V gene TRBV4-3, with D unclear. Deletions cut 3 bases from V and 8 bases from J, with 16 bases between. The CDR3 runs to 15 residues. Per the germline V gene, CDR1 is LGHNA and CDR2 is YSLEER. Here the CDR3 DNA reads TGCGCCAGCAGCCATTCCTGGACCTTGGGGGAAAAACTGTTTTTT. Translated: CASSHSWTLGEKLFF.

Comment on this clonotype: Relative to the germline gene, one junction end is altered; a read error may explain this. The V call is TRBV7-2, the J call TRBJ2-3; D unclear. Per germline, CDR1 SGHTA and CDR2 FQGNSA. The CDR3 spans 12 residues. The CDR3: CVSSPNTDTQYF. Written as DNA, the CDR3 is TGTGTCAGCAGCCCGAACACAGATACGCAGTATTTT. The entire variable domain, with the rest obtained from reference TRBV7-2 and TRBJ2-3, is as follows: GAGVSQSPSNKVTEKGKDVELRCDPISGHTALYWYRQSLGQGLEFLIYFQGNSAPDKSGLPSDRFSAERTGGSVSTLTIQRTQQEDSAVYLCVSSPNTDTQYFGPGTRLTVL.

In its sample, this clonotype was seen a few times. This chain uses TRBV6-1 with TRBJ2-5, with 10 bases aligning to TRBD1. The V gene end was trimmed by 2 bases and the J gene end by 5 bases; junction bases not matched to a gene: 8. The CDR3 has 16 amino acids. Germline CDR1 and CDR2: MNHNS and SASEGT. DNA for the CDR3: TGTGCCAGCAGTGAACGGACAGGGGGAAGCTGGGAGACCCAGTACTTC. Its protein is CASSERTGGSWETQYF.

This clonotype is a singleton in its sample. The gene calls are TRBV27 and TRBJ1-2; 7 bases are shared with TRBD1. CDR1 MNHEY and CDR2 SMNVEV come from the germline V gene (reference sequence). The CDR3 spans 13 residues. V shed 3 bases and J 6 bases; nucleotides not matched to a gene: 4. CDR3 sequence (DNA): TGTGCCAGCAGTTTTTATGGGACAGATGGCTACACCTTC. Translation gives CASSFYGTDGYTF.

A few counts support this clonotype. This chain joins TRBV7-6 and TRBJ2-1; 8 nucleotides line up with TRBD1. V dropped 5 bases and J dropped 6; count of bases not matched to a gene: 9. This CDR3 region has 15 residues. Germline CDR1 is SGHVS and CDR2 is FNYEAQ. DNA of the CDR3: TGTGCCAGCAGCCCCGAGGTGGACAGGGTCAATGAGCAGTTCTTC. It is translated as CASSPEVDRVNEQFF. Variable domain in full (rest from reference TRBV7-6 and TRBJ2-1): GAGVSQSPRYKVTKRGQDVALRCDPISGHVSLYWYRQALGQGPEFLTYFNYEAQQDKSGLPNDRFSAERPEGSISTLTIQRTEQRDSAMYRCASSPEVDRVNEQFFGPGTRLTVL.

V gene TRBV7-3 combines with J gene TRBJ2-1; D not resolved. This CDR3 is 15 amino acids long. Germline V gene sequence: CDR1 SGHTA, CDR2 FQGTGA. V was clipped by 1 base and J by 5 bases, with 12 bases between them. For the CDR3, the DNA is TGTGCCAGCAGCTTAAGGTCCCTCGGACACAATGAGCAGTTCTTC. Translated: CASSLRSLGHNEQFF.

This clonotype was seen a few times. The chain has TRBV10-2 and TRBJ1-1, with D uncertain. Germline loops: CDR1 WSHSY, CDR2 SAAADI. V was pared by 0 bases and J by 4 bases, with 9 bases between. This CDR3 is 14 amino acids long. This chain's CDR3 is CASSESFSSTEAFF. CDR3 in DNA: TGCGCCAGCAGTGAGTCATTCAGTAGCACTGAAGCTTTCTTT.

V is TRBV27 and J is TRBJ2-3; no clear D. Germline lookup yields CDR1 MNHEY and CDR2 SMNVEV (reference sequence). CDR3 length: 16 amino acids. V shed 5 bases and J shed 4 bases, with 19 bases lying between them. The CDR3 DNA sequence: TGTGCCAGCAGTCTAGGAGTTGTGGGCGCCTCAGATACGCAGTATTTT. Encoded protein: CASSLGVVGASDTQYF.